This T cell receptor beta chain comes out of a study of blood T cell repertoires in COVID-19. The wider study: The United States, Italy and Spain provided the acute and convalescent COVID-19 samples.

Between the trimmed V and J ends, which lost 2 bases and 7 bases, there was a span of 5 bases. Per germline, CDR1 KGHSH and CDR2 LQKENI. The CDR3 covers 11 residues. TCRdb's table, derived via immunoSEQ multiplex PCR, lists solely in-frame clones and lacks some. The sample contains under 350,000 clones, more than 75% of which appear only once. The sequencing input was peripheral blood. The receptor was isolated from a man aged 70 or older with acute or convalescent COVID-19. The V gene is TRBV18, the J gene TRBJ1-2; no reliable D call. The CDR3 DNA follows: TGTGCCAGCTCACCAGGGAGTGGCTACACCTTC. As protein: CASSPGSGYTF.